This T cell receptor beta chain is drawn from a study of T cells in Graves' hyperthyroidism and ophthalmopathy. The CDR3 is 15 residues long. CDR1 is SGHDT and CDR2 is YYEEEE in the germline V gene. Trimming left V 3 bases short and J 6 bases short, with 15 bases between. Together with thyroid ultrasound, orbital computed tomography, serum thyroxine and TRAb, clinical symptoms were used for diagnoses. Whole-study results and caveats: The model forecast ophthalmopathy, anticipating it by a median about 6.5 months before onset. Most thyroid clonotypes with frequency above 0.001 were detected in blood.

Researchers amplified the TCR beta CDR3 regions from RNA transcripts. In the first-round RT-PCR of the TCR CDR3, the HTBI primer set was used. TCRdb re-called the multiplex PCR reads through MiXCR, storing one row per CDR3 protein. The repertoire holds hundreds of thousands of distinct CDR3 sequences, just under 45% seen once, with about 7% in the top ten. At least ten counts were recorded for this clonotype. Its antigen is unidentified. This clonotype was sampled from an adult man with Graves' disease, either hyperthyroidism or ophthalmopathy (not recorded which). The sequencing input was peripheral blood or thyroid tissue (not recorded which). The chain links TRBV5-6 to TRBJ1-4, with a tentative D call TRBD1 (5 bases). Here the CDR3 reads CASSYLQGTDEKLFF. CDR3 sequence (DNA): TGTGCCAGCAGCTACCTTCAGGGCACAGATGAAAAACTGTTTTTT.